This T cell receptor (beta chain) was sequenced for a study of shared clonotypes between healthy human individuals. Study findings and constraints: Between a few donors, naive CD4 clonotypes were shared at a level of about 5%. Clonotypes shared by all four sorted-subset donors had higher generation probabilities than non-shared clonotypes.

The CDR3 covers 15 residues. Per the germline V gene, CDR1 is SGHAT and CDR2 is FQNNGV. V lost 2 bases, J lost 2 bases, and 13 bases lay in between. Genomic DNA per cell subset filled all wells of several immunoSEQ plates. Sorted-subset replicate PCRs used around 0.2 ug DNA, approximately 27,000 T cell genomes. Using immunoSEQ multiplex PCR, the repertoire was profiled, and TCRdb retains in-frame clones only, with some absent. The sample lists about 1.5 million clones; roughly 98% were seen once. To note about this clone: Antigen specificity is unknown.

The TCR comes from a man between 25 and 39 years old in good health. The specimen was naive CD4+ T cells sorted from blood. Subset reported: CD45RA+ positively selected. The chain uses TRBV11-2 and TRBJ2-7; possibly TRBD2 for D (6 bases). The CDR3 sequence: CASSLFLADPYEQYF. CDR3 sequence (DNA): TGTGCCAGCAGCTTATTCTTAGCGGACCCCTACGAGCAGTACTTC.